The 25 T cell receptor beta chains given below trace back to one sample, sequenced in a study of T cell responses to AZD1222 COVID-19 vaccine. Here immunoSEQ multiplex PCR was the method, and the copy in TCRdb shows in-frame clones only, minus some. This table holds approximately 190,000 clones, approximately 91% found once. The specimen comprised peripheral blood, sampled on day 0 of AZD1222 vaccination. These receptors all come from an adult in good health.

The gene calls are TRBV27 and TRBJ1-1; no clear D. The CDR3 has 13 residues. Per the germline V gene, CDR1 is MNHEY and CDR2 is SMNVEV (reference sequence). V dropped 6 bases and J dropped 8 bases, with 16 bases sitting between them. As DNA, the CDR3 is TGTGCCAGCAGCAAAAACGGTCAGACCGAAGCTTTCTTT. Encoded protein: CASSKNGQTEAFF.

The J gene is TRBJ2-1, the V gene TRBV6-5; D possibly corresponds to TRBD2 (7 bases). The V end lost 7 bases, the J end lost 2 bases, and 9 bases lay between the germline ends. CDR1 is MNHEY, CDR2 SVGAGI, per germline. This CDR3 has 13 residues. CDR3 sequence (DNA): TGTGCCAGCAAGGGGGGGCCCTACAATGAGCAGTTCTTC. This gives the protein CASKGGPYNEQFF.

The chain joins TRBV5-1 to TRBJ2-7; 7 bases align to TRBD1. The CDR3 has 16 residues. Germline lookup yields CDR1 SGHRS and CDR2 YFSETQ. V lost 0 bases to trimming and J lost 3 bases; unmatched junction nucleotides: 9. The CDR3 protein is CASSLGGLTGDYEQYF. The DNA of the CDR3 is TGCGCCAGCAGCTTGGGTGGACTTACAGGGGACTACGAGCAGTACTTC.

The J gene is TRBJ2-7, the V gene TRBV7-2; D remains unclear. V lost 1 base, J lost 7 bases, and 11 bases lay in between. Germline V gene sequence: CDR1 SGHTA, CDR2 FQGNSA. The CDR3 is 13 amino acids. The DNA of the CDR3 is TGTGCCAGCAGCTTAGAACGGCCGAGGGAGCAGTACTTC. Protein product: CASSLERPREQYF.

The chain links TRBV7-9 to TRBJ2-7; 11 bases are a match to TRBD1. Per germline, CDR1 SEHNR and CDR2 FQNEAQ (reference sequence). The CDR3 spans 17 residues. The J segment lost 3 bases and the V segment lost 3 bases, leaving 10 bases of the junction unmatched. The CDR3 DNA follows: TGTGCCAGCAGCTTCATAGAGGCCGGGACAGGGGGCTACGAGCAGTACTTC. This gives the protein CASSFIEAGTGGYEQYF. Complete variable domain (other parts from reference TRBV7-9 and TRBJ2-7): DTGVSQNPRHKITKRGQNVTFRCDPISEHNRLYWYRQTLGQGPEFLTYFQNEAQLEKSRLLSDRFSAERPKGSFSTLEIQRTEQGDSAMYLCASSFIEAGTGGYEQYFGPGTRLTVT.

The V gene is TRBV10-3, the J gene TRBJ2-3; TRBD2 matches at 8 bases. The CDR3 is 16 residues long. V trimming: 10 bases; J trimming: 0 bases; junction bases outside the gene matches: 12. The germline CDR1 and CDR2 sequences are ENHRY and SYGVKD. CDR3 amino acids: CATDRREVTSTDTQYF. CDR3 DNA: TGTGCCACCGACCGGCGGGAGGTGACTAGCACAGATACGCAGTATTTT.

The sample holds one count of this clone. The chain has TRBV5-6 and TRBJ1-3, with D maybe TRBD1 (5 bases). Trimming took off 4 bases at V and 2 bases at J, with 10 bases between the two ends. This CDR3 is 14 amino acids long. Germline-derived CDR1 and CDR2 are SGHDT and YYEEEE. The CDR3 sequence: CASSPRGTGNTIYF. The CDR3 DNA follows: TGTGCCAGCAGCCCCCGGGGGACTGGAAACACCATATATTTT.

Regarding this clone: Germline and junction disagree at one end, which may indicate a read error. The V call is TRBV7-8, the J call TRBJ2-2, with a possible D match to TRBD1 (6 bases). CDR3 length equals 20 residues. The germline gives CDR1 SGHVS, CDR2 FQNEAQ. The CDR3 coding sequence is TGTGCCAGCAGCTTAGAGAAGGGAATACGAGCAGGGGTGAACGCCGGGGAGCTGTTTTTT. Translated, it gives CASSLEKGIRAGVNAGELFF.

This clone showed up just once. The chain joins TRBV5-1 to TRBJ2-7; D is uncertain. The germline V gene encodes CDR1 SGHRS and CDR2 YFSETQ. CDR3 size: 14 residues. V was trimmed by 6 bases and J by 0 bases, leaving 13 bases between them. The CDR3 here is CASTSQTSSYEQYF. The CDR3, as DNA: TGCGCCAGCACATCACAGACATCCTCCTACGAGCAGTACTTC.

The genes are TRBV9 and TRBJ2-5, with D tentatively TRBD1 (6 bases). The length of the CDR3 is 15 residues. Trimming cost V 4 bases and J 5 bases, with 18 bases left between them. CDR1 and CDR2 (germline): SGDLS, YYNGEE. The DNA of the CDR3 is TGTGCCAGCAGCCCTAGTCAGGGGCGCGGGGAGACCCAGTACTTC. This codes for CASSPSQGRGETQYF.

The chain couples TRBV5-5 to TRBJ2-7, with 7 positions matching TRBD1. CDR1 is SGHKS and CDR2 is YYEKEE in the germline V gene (reference sequence). Losses at the gene ends were 4 bases for V and 2 bases for J; bases not matched to a gene: 6. CDR3 size: 14 residues. CDR3 region: CASSPSDRTYEQYF. The CDR3 nucleotides read TGTGCCAGCAGCCCTTCGGACAGGACCTACGAGCAGTACTTC.

This CDR3 is CASSFSWQWNTEAFF. The DNA for the CDR3 is TGTGCCAGCAGCTTCTCGTGGCAGTGGAACACTGAAGCTTTCTTT. V usage is TRBV7-2 and J usage is TRBJ1-1; D is undetermined. CDR1 SGHTA and CDR2 FQGNSA come from the germline V gene. The germline V and J ends were trimmed by 3 bases and 1 base, with 12 bases remaining between them. CDR3 length: 15 residues. The full variable domain, with the rest looked up from reference TRBV7-2 and TRBJ1-1, is GAGVSQSPSNKVTEKGKDVELRCDPISGHTALYWYRQSLGQGLEFLIYFQGNSAPDKSGLPSDRFSAERTGGSVSTLTIQRTQQEDSAVYLCASSFSWQWNTEAFFGQGTRLTVV.

The chain recombines TRBV4-1 with TRBJ1-3, with D possibly matching TRBD1 (5 bases). The germline gives CDR1 MGHRA, CDR2 YSYEKL. V was pared by 0 bases and J by 7 bases, with 13 bases between. This CDR3 spans 15 amino acids. The CDR3: CASSQDLQVGNTIYF. In DNA, the CDR3 is TGCGCCAGCAGCCAAGATCTACAGGTTGGGAACACCATATATTTT.

In its sample, this clone was seen once. The V call is TRBV5-6, the J call TRBJ2-7; D possibly corresponds to TRBD1 (5 bases). Germline V lookup: CDR1 SGHDT, CDR2 YYEEEE. Trimming pared 2 bases from V and 3 bases from J, leaving 9 bases between. CDR3 length: 13 residues. For the CDR3, the DNA is TGTGCCAGCAGCTTCGACAGATACTACGAGCAGTACTTC. This translates into CASSFDRYYEQYF.

The V call is TRBV28, the J call TRBJ2-7; 8 bases line up with TRBD2. The trim removed 5 bases at V and 5 bases at J, leaving 8 bases unmatched. CDR1 MDHEN and CDR2 SYDVKM come from the germline V gene. The CDR3 covers 14 residues. DNA of the CDR3: TGTGCCAGCAGTACAGCGGGAGTGGGCGACGAGCAGTACTTC. This translates into CASSTAGVGDEQYF. The full variable domain, in which reference TRBV28 and TRBJ2-7 provide the parts outside the CDR3, is DVKVTQSSRYLVKRTGEKVFLECVQDMDHENMFWYRQDPGLGLRLIYFSYDVKMKEKGDIPEGYSVSREKKERFSLILESASTNQTSMYLCASSTAGVGDEQYFGPGTRLTVT.

The chain couples TRBV5-4 to TRBJ2-2, with TRBD2 identical over 9 bases. CDR3 size: 15 residues. Germline V lookup: CDR1 SGHNT, CDR2 YYREEE (reference sequence). V was clipped by 4 bases and J by 7 bases; unmatched bases: 8. The CDR3 DNA sequence: TGTGCCAGCAGCCAAGGCCTAGCGGGACGCGGGGAGCTGTTTTTT. This sequence encodes CASSQGLAGRGELFF.

V usage is TRBV14 and J usage is TRBJ2-5; D may be TRBD1 (6 bases). V gave up 4 bases and J gave up 0 bases, with 9 bases separating them. CDR1 is SGHDN and CDR2 is FVKESK in the germline V gene. This CDR3 has 14 amino acids. This chain's CDR3 is CASSPWTDQETQYF. The CDR3 region has the DNA TGTGCCAGCAGCCCCTGGACAGACCAAGAGACCCAGTACTTC.

V and J are TRBV18 and TRBJ2-5; D ambiguous. Germline CDR1 KGHSH, CDR2 LQKENI. Trimming left V 3 bases short and J 1 base short, with 12 bases between. The CDR3 is 15 residues long. The CDR3 sequence is CASSPVLSTQETQYF. The CDR3 DNA is TGTGCCAGCTCACCGGTGCTGAGTACCCAAGAGACCCAGTACTTC.

The chain joins TRBV18 to TRBJ1-1, with D perhaps TRBD1 (5 bases). The ends were cut back, 0 bases at V and 0 bases at J, with 8 bases in the middle. Germline CDR1 KGHSH, CDR2 LQKENI. The CDR3 is made up of 15 amino acids. CDR3 nucleotide sequence: TGTGCCAGCTCACCACCGGGACCGCTGAACACTGAAGCTTTCTTT. Protein: CASSPPGPLNTEAFF.

The gene calls are TRBV3-1 (or the pseudogene TRBV3-2) and TRBJ2-7; 14 nucleotides align to TRBD2. The CDR3 has 17 amino acids. Losses at the gene ends were 4 bases for V and 7 bases for J; bases not matched to a gene: 12. CDR1 LGHDT and CDR2 YNNKEL come from the germline V gene (reference sequence). CDR3: CASSPPWTSGGFYEQYF. In nucleotides, the CDR3 is TGTGCCAGCAGCCCACCATGGACTAGCGGGGGGTTCTATGAGCAGTACTTC.

In its sample, this clone was seen once. The rearrangement joins TRBV29-1 to TRBJ2-1; D not certain. Germline CDR1 is SQVTM and CDR2 is ANQGSEA. Trimming left V 4 bases short and J 4 bases short, with 14 bases between. The CDR3 consists of 14 residues. CDR3: CSVGLVGVYNEQFF. The CDR3 nucleotides read TGCAGCGTTGGTCTCGTTGGGGTTTACAATGAGCAGTTCTTC.

As DNA, the CDR3 is TGTGCCAGCAGACGGACAGGGGGCGGGAATGGCTACACCTTC. Translation: CASRRTGGGNGYTF. The rearrangement links TRBV27 to TRBJ1-2, with 11 positions matching TRBD1. Germline trimming cut 6 bases from V and 6 bases from J; bases unmatched to any gene: 6. The CDR3 is made up of 14 amino acids. Looked up from germline, CDR1 is MNHEY and CDR2 is SMNVEV (reference sequence).

The gene calls are TRBV6-5 and TRBJ2-7; possibly TRBD1 for D (5 bases). The CDR3 is 13 amino acids. Trimming stripped 8 bases from V and 2 bases from J, with 13 bases between. CDR1 and CDR2 from the germline V gene are MNHEY and SVGAGI. CDR3 nucleotide sequence: TGTGCCAGCGGGCAGGGCCTGACCTACGAGCAGTACTTC. Its translation is CASGQGLTYEQYF.

As DNA, the CDR3 is TGTGCCAGCAGCCAGACTAGCGTGAACTACAATGAGCAGTTCTTC. Encoded protein: CASSQTSVNYNEQFF. This rearrangement joins TRBV25-1 to TRBJ2-1; 8 bases map to TRBD2. The CDR3 length is 15 residues. The trim removed 6 bases at V and 3 bases at J, leaving 7 bases unmatched. In germline, CDR1 is MGHDK, CDR2 SYGVNS.

This clone occurred once. The CDR3 loop is CAISSDRDSYNEQFF. CDR3 nucleotides: TGTGCCATCAGCTCCGACAGGGACTCCTACAATGAGCAGTTCTTC. V usage is TRBV10-3 and J usage is TRBJ2-1; 7 nucleotides line up with TRBD1. The CDR3 covers 15 residues. V dropped 6 bases and J dropped 0; count of bases not matched to a gene: 5. Germline CDR1 reads ENHRY; CDR2 reads SYGVKD.